This T cell receptor (beta chain) was found in a study of blood T cell repertoires in COVID-19. Libraries were prepared by immunoSEQ multiplex PCR; TCRdb keeps only in-frame clonotypes and omits some of them. Of more than 300,000 clones detected, approximately 93% appear once; the ten largest clones hold around 0.86%. The V gene lost 0 bases and the J gene lost 2 bases, with 5 bases spanning the gap. Per germline, CDR1 SGHDT and CDR2 YYEEEE. The CDR3 sequence is 13 residues long. The sequenced sample consisted of PBMCs or T cells enriched from blood (not recorded which). The chain couples TRBV5-6 to TRBJ2-5; D is ambiguous. This TCR was recovered from a woman aged 40-49 years who had been exposed to COVID-19. CDR3 sequence (DNA): TGTGCCAGCAGCTTGGGAGATCAAGAGACCCAGTACTTC. It encodes CASSLGDQETQYF.